This T cell receptor (beta chain) was captured in a study of T cell responses to AZD1222 COVID-19 vaccine. Germline V gene data show CDR1 as MNHEY and CDR2 as SMNVEV (reference sequence). The V and J ends lost 0 bases and 8 bases respectively, with 10 bases between them. The CDR3 covers 13 residues. A remark on this clone: Its specificity is unknown.

Study-wide points: Seropositive at baseline were only a handful of AZD1222 recipients.

Pooling covered second doses at about 4 or about 12 weeks. Only in-frame clones appear in the TCRdb table, and some are missing; sequencing was by immunoSEQ multiplex PCR. The sample includes about 100,000 clones, about 87% seen only once; the top ten take roughly 10%. Sequences were derived from peripheral blood, sampled 28 days after the second AZD1222 dose. V is TRBV27 and J is TRBJ1-2; the D is unclear. This TCR was sampled from an adult who received the AZD1222 COVID-19 vaccine. This CDR3 is CASSLSSGWGYTF. As DNA, the CDR3 is TGTGCCAGCAGTTTATCTTCGGGGTGGGGCTACACCTTC.